This is a list of T cell receptor beta chains from one sample in a study of regulatory T cells. TCRdb's table, derived via immunoSEQ multiplex PCR, lists solely in-frame clones and lacks some. The sample records more than 15,000 clones, 75% to 85% being singletons. The sample comprised conventional CD4+ T cells sorted from blood. The origin of the receptors is a person aged 30-39 years with CD3G deficiency. Both conserved end residues are part of each CDR3. Each record gives: CDR3 protein, V gene, D gene, CDR3 length, J gene. D genes are given only for firm matches.

CASSSRQTKNTEAFF | TRBV28 | NA | 15 | TRBJ1-1
CASSLGPDQPQHF | TRBV28 | NA | 13 | TRBJ1-5
CASRRTGFYGYTF | TRBV28 | TRBD1 | 13 | TRBJ1-2
CASSSGYEQYF | TRBV27 | NA | 11 | TRBJ2-7
CASSPKGEHTEAFF | TRBV18 | NA | 14 | TRBJ1-1
CASSTLGQGSRNGYTF | TRBV19 | TRBD1 | 16 | TRBJ1-2
CASSLLGQGGGNEQFF | TRBV28 | NA | 16 | TRBJ2-1
CGRQFGTEAFF | TRBV11-2 | NA | 11 | TRBJ1-1
CASSSSVRVADTQYF | TRBV7-9 | NA | 15 | TRBJ2-3
CASSSRGSPLHF | TRBV6-6 | NA | 12 | TRBJ1-6
CASSQPSRRGSGYTF | TRBV28 | NA | 15 | TRBJ1-2
CASSPIRPGPGEQFF | TRBV28 | NA | 15 | TRBJ2-1
CASSRWGVRSYEQYF | TRBV28 | NA | 15 | TRBJ2-7
CASSLMPDSYEQYF | TRBV5-1 | NA | 14 | TRBJ2-7
CASRQASWGYGYTF | TRBV6-6 | NA | 14 | TRBJ1-2
CASSLDSGNLNQPQHF | TRBV11-3 | NA | 16 | TRBJ1-5
CASSFRRDRRSYEQYF | TRBV28 | TRBD1 | 16 | TRBJ2-7
CASNGVDTEAFF | TRBV28 | NA | 12 | TRBJ1-1
CASSLVSGTGANVLTF | TRBV5-1 | NA | 16 | TRBJ2-6
CASKQGWSTEAFF | TRBV10-3 | NA | 13 | TRBJ1-1
CAIKHRGLKAEAFF | TRBV28 | NA | 14 | TRBJ1-1
CASSHPRSGQETQYF | TRBV4-2 | NA | 15 | TRBJ2-5
CASPPEGRKNTEAFF | TRBV6-1 | NA | 15 | TRBJ1-1
CASSPTDYGYTF | TRBV28 | NA | 12 | TRBJ1-2
CASSPRTPPYEQYF | TRBV11-2 | NA | 14 | TRBJ2-7
CASSYSTSMGTEAFF | TRBV6-5 | NA | 15 | TRBJ1-1
CASSLGLAGDEQFF | TRBV7-9 | TRBD2 | 14 | TRBJ2-1
CASSLTSGGRREQYF | TRBV28 | TRBD2 | 15 | TRBJ2-7
CASSIAGRGTSTEAFF | TRBV19 | NA | 16 | TRBJ1-1
CASSLNTDTQYF | TRBV5-1 | NA | 12 | TRBJ2-3
CASSPSNGYTQYF | TRBV18 | NA | 13 | TRBJ2-3
CASSQDAGTPFFYEQYF | TRBV4-2 | NA | 17 | TRBJ2-7
CASSWSGLAGEQFF | TRBV6-1 | TRBD2 | 14 | TRBJ2-1
CASSVLGQRMDGYAF | TRBV6-1 | TRBD1 | 15 | TRBJ1-2
CASRAGEGGYNEQFF | TRBV10-2 | TRBD2 | 15 | TRBJ2-1
CASSLRMVGVSNQPQHF | TRBV28 | NA | 17 | TRBJ1-5
CASRSLAKQAMNTEAFF | TRBV28 | NA | 17 | TRBJ1-1
CASSFPKGGYTF | TRBV5-1 | NA | 12 | TRBJ1-2
CASSLGGERAFF | TRBV28 | NA | 12 | TRBJ1-1
CASSESGVGYAF | TRBV6-1 | NA | 12 | TRBJ1-2